This paragraph covers one T cell receptor beta chain sequence. The CDR3 totals 16 residues. V shed 6 bases and J 1 base; nucleotides not matched to a gene: 7. Germline CDR1 and CDR2: MDHEN and SYDVKM. The study ran its PCR with 60 Vbeta and 13 Jbeta primers. Sequencing used immunoSEQ multiplex PCR; TCRdb keeps in-frame clones, though not all of them. In total, the table holds 100,000 to 150,000 clones. The entry originates in a study of cytomegalovirus exposure and HLA in healthy donors. This TCR was sampled from a man aged 35 to 55 in good health and CMV-seronegative. The rearrangement links TRBV28 to TRBJ2-2, with 8 bases lining up with TRBD2. Sequencing was done on a sample of PBMCs. The CDR3: CASSGGGPMNTGELFF. The DNA of the CDR3 is TGTGCCAGCAGCGGGGGGGGACCGATGAACACCGGGGAGCTGTTTTTT.